Shown below are 32 T cell receptor beta chains from a single sample sequenced in a study of shared clonotypes between healthy human individuals. This table comes from immunoSEQ multiplex PCR, and its TCRdb copy is limited to in-frame clones, with some not included. The data hold about 2.1 million clones, with just over 90% observed a single time. Positive CCR7 selection of CD45RO-negative cells yielded the naive CD8 cells, and terminally differentiated effector memory CD45RA+ cells were excluded. What was sequenced was naive CD8+ T cells from PBMCs. These receptors originate from a man aged 18 to 35 in good health. Some clones in this sample may be carry-over from other donors' samples.

The chain joins TRBV7-9 to TRBJ2-1; maybe TRBD1 (5 bases). Trimming took off 5 bases at V and 3 bases at J, with 17 bases between the two ends. This CDR3 region has 16 residues. The germline V gene encodes CDR1 SEHNR and CDR2 FQNEAQ (reference sequence). CDR3 sequence (DNA): TGTGCCAGCAGCCCAACAGGTTTCCTCCACTACAATGAGCAGTTCTTC. Its protein is CASSPTGFLHYNEQFF. Variable domain in full (rest from reference TRBV7-9 and TRBJ2-1): DTGVSQNPRHKITKRGQNVTFRCDPISEHNRLYWYRQTLGQGPEFLTYFQNEAQLEKSRLLSDRFSAERPKGSFSTLEIQRTEQGDSAMYLCASSPTGFLHYNEQFFGPGTRLTVL.

This chain uses TRBV28 with TRBJ2-2; a possible D gene is TRBD1 (6 bases). Germline V lookup: CDR1 MDHEN, CDR2 SYDVKM. The CDR3 has 14 residues. V shed 4 bases and J shed 3 bases, with 9 bases lying between them. The CDR3 reads CASSSGHYTGELFF. For the CDR3, the DNA is TGTGCCAGCAGTTCGGGACATTACACCGGGGAGCTGTTTTTT.

The rearrangement joins TRBV6-1 to TRBJ2-7; 10 nucleotides line up with TRBD2. The V segment lost 4 bases and the J segment 1 base; nucleotides outside the gene matches: 4. The germline V gene has CDR1 MNHNS and CDR2 SASEGT. This CDR3 region has 15 residues. The CDR3 region is CASSVGAGGSYEQYF. CDR3 bases: TGTGCCAGCAGTGTTGGAGCGGGAGGGTCCTACGAGCAGTACTTC.

This chain connects TRBV15 to TRBJ2-2; D assignment may be TRBD1 or TRBD2 (7 bases each). Germline lookup yields CDR1 LNHNV and CDR2 YYDKDF (reference sequence). Deletions cut 5 bases from V and 2 bases from J, with 18 bases between. CDR3 length equals 17 residues. For the CDR3, the DNA is TGTGCCACCAGCCCCCAGGGGGGGGAGACCAACACCGGGGAGCTGTTTTTT. As protein: CATSPQGGETNTGELFF.

The V call is TRBV19, the J call TRBJ2-7; 10 bases fit TRBD1. The CDR3 contains 15 residues. From germline, CDR1 is LNHDA and CDR2 SQIVND (reference sequence). V trimming: 3 bases; J trimming: 4 bases; junction bases outside the gene matches: 6. DNA for the CDR3: TGTGCCAGTAGTATTCGACAGGGGGCTGCGTACGAGCAGTACTTC. This sequence encodes CASSIRQGAAYEQYF.

The chain uses TRBV7-9 and TRBJ2-7; a possible D gene is TRBD2 (5 bases). The germline CDR1 and CDR2 sequences are SEHNR and FQNEAQ (reference sequence). The CDR3 loop spans 16 amino acids. The V end was cut by 3 bases, the J end by 2 bases, with 17 bases between. The CDR3: CASSLSSGGGPYEQYF. The CDR3 nucleotides read TGTGCCAGCAGCTTGTCCAGTGGCGGAGGTCCCTACGAGCAGTACTTC.

This clone was seen once. The V and J genes are TRBV7-9 and TRBJ2-3; 9 bases match TRBD1. Per germline, CDR1 SEHNR and CDR2 FQNEAQ (reference sequence). This CDR3 has 16 amino acids. Trimming cost V 5 bases and J 2 bases; bases outside gene matches: 8. CDR3: CASSRAGQGDTDTQYF. The CDR3 DNA follows: TGTGCCAGCAGCCGGGCGGGACAGGGAGACACAGATACGCAGTATTTT.

Regarding this clone: The same CDR3 is also encoded by other DNA sequences in this sample. The chain uses TRBV7-9 and TRBJ1-1; no reliable D call. V was trimmed by 1 base and J by 1 base, leaving 7 bases between them. Germline V gene sequence: CDR1 SEHNR, CDR2 FQNEAQ (reference sequence). This CDR3 has 14 residues. The CDR3 DNA reads as TGTGCCAGCAGCTTAGGTCGGGGGAACACTGAAGCTTTCTTT. Protein sequence: CASSLGRGNTEAFF.

V and J are TRBV5-5 and TRBJ1-5; perhaps TRBD1 as D (5 bases). The germline V and J ends were trimmed by 1 base and 7 bases, with 9 bases remaining between them. Germline V gene data show CDR1 as SGHKS and CDR2 as YYEKEE (reference sequence). This CDR3 comprises 13 residues. The CDR3 loop reads CASSLRGFQPQHF. In nucleotides, the CDR3 is TGTGCCAGCAGCTTGAGGGGATTCCAGCCCCAGCATTTT.

The genes are TRBV27 and TRBJ2-7; D gene ambiguous. V was cut by 0 bases and J by 5 bases, with 17 bases left in between. Germline CDR1 reads MNHEY; CDR2 reads SMNVEV (reference sequence). The CDR3 is made up of 16 amino acids. The CDR3 loop is CASSLSFSSLGHEQYF. The CDR3 DNA follows: TGTGCCAGCAGTTTATCGTTTAGCAGCCTGGGCCACGAGCAGTACTTC.

The chain recombines TRBV27 with TRBJ2-1; the match to TRBD2 covers 10 bases. CDR3 size: 16 residues. The ends lost 6 bases at V and 0 bases at J; junction bases unmatched: 5. Germline CDR1 and CDR2: MNHEY and SMNVEV (reference sequence). The CDR3 is CASRGASGSSYNEQFF. The CDR3 nucleotides are TGTGCCAGCAGGGGAGCTAGCGGGAGCTCCTACAATGAGCAGTTCTTC.

This chain links TRBV28 with TRBJ2-5; TRBD2 matches 12 bases. V was clipped by 3 bases and J by 3 bases; unmatched bases: 8. Germline loops: CDR1 MDHEN, CDR2 SYDVKM. The CDR3 is made up of 17 amino acids. CDR3 coding DNA: TGTGCCAGCAGTTTCCTAGCGGGAGGGGGGTATGAAGAGACCCAGTACTTC. Protein product: CASSFLAGGGYEETQYF.

To note about this clone: The identical CDR3 is also encoded by other nucleotide sequences in the sample. This chain connects TRBV11-2 to TRBJ2-1; 10 bases are a match to TRBD2. With 1 base clipped from V and 4 bases from J, the junction kept 4 bases outside the gene matches. From germline, CDR1 is SGHAT and CDR2 FQNNGV. The CDR3 loop spans 16 amino acids. CDR3 protein: CASSLGLAGAYNEQFF. For the CDR3, the DNA is TGTGCCAGCAGCTTAGGTCTAGCGGGGGCGTACAATGAGCAGTTCTTC.

This clone was observed a single time. The chain is built from TRBV28 and TRBJ1-3; D gene unclear. V shed 3 bases and J shed 0 bases, with 3 bases lying between them. Germline values: CDR1 MDHEN, CDR2 SYDVKM. CDR3 length equals 13 residues. The CDR3 DNA reads as TGTGCCAGCAGTTTCAACTCTGGAAACACCATATATTTT. This sequence encodes CASSFNSGNTIYF. Supplemented by reference TRBV28 and TRBJ1-3, the full variable domain reads DVKVTQSSRYLVKRTGEKVFLECVQDMDHENMFWYRQDPGLGLRLIYFSYDVKMKEKGDIPEGYSVSREKKERFSLILESASTNQTSMYLCASSFNSGNTIYFGEGSWLTVV.

This clone appeared a single time. The chain recombines TRBV6-1 with TRBJ2-7; D gene uncertain. Germline V gene lookup returns CDR1 MNHNS and CDR2 SASEGT. Trimming took 6 bases from V and 0 from J, leaving 12 bases between them. The CDR3 spans 14 residues. The CDR3 region is CASSGPPYSYEQYF. As DNA, the CDR3 is TGTGCCAGCAGCGGACCGCCCTACTCCTACGAGCAGTACTTC.

The genes are TRBV27 and TRBJ2-7; D gene ambiguous. CDR1 and CDR2 from the germline V gene are MNHEY and SMNVEV (reference sequence). The CDR3 totals 14 residues. V was trimmed by 2 bases and J by 3 bases, leaving 11 bases between them. The CDR3 DNA reads as TGTGCCAGCAGTTTACATCCCCAGGACTACGAGCAGTACTTC. Encoded protein: CASSLHPQDYEQYF.

The rearrangement joins TRBV9 to TRBJ2-1, with 10 bases aligning to TRBD1. The junction had 10 bases not matched to a gene; V was cut back by 5 bases and J by 8 bases. The CDR3 totals 15 residues. In germline, CDR1 is SGDLS, CDR2 YYNGEE. CDR3 nucleotide sequence: TGTGCCAGCAGGCCTACCGGGACAGGGGAGGATGAGCAGTTCTTC. It codes for CASRPTGTGEDEQFF. The variable domain in full, completed from reference TRBV9 and TRBJ2-1, reads DSGVTQTPKHLITATGQRVTLRCSPRSGDLSVYWYQQSLDQGLQFLIQYYNGEERAKGNILERFSAQQFPDLHSELNLSSLELGDSALYFCASRPTGTGEDEQFFGPGTRLTVL.

This clone appeared once. Since a much larger clone is just one base distant, this may be a read error. This chain joins TRBV11-2 and TRBJ1-1; no reliable D call. Germline V gene data show CDR1 as SGHAT and CDR2 as FQNNGV. CDR3 length equals 11 residues. Trimming stripped 3 bases from V and 4 bases from J, with 3 bases between. The CDR3 DNA sequence: TGTGCCAGCAGCTTGAGCACTGAAGCTTTCTTT. Its translation is CASSLSTEAFF. The full variable domain, its missing parts supplied by reference TRBV11-2 and TRBJ1-1, is EAGVAQSPRYKIIEKRQSVAFWCNPISGHATLYWYQQILGQGPKLLIQFQNNGVVDDSQLPKDRFSAERLKGVDSTLKIQPAKLEDSAVYLCASSLSTEAFFGQGTRLTVV.

The chain carries TRBV27 and TRBJ1-5; D is perhaps TRBD1 (5 bases). V was shortened by 5 bases and J by 5 bases, with 19 bases between the two germline ends. This CDR3 has 16 residues. Germline V gives CDR1 MNHEY, CDR2 SMNVEV (reference sequence). CDR3 coding DNA: TGTGCCAGCAGTCACGAAGGGGTAGGGGCCCATCAGCCCCAGCATTTT. Translated: CASSHEGVGAHQPQHF.

V usage is TRBV28 and J usage is TRBJ1-3, with D unclear. V dropped 3 bases and J dropped 5 bases, with 11 bases sitting between them. CDR1 is MDHEN, CDR2 SYDVKM, per germline. This CDR3 spans 14 amino acids. The CDR3 DNA is TGTGCCAGCAGTTTTCGGCAGCCGAGAAACACCATATATTTT. It is translated as CASSFRQPRNTIYF.

This sequence joins TRBV19 and TRBJ2-1, with 9 bases fitting TRBD2. This CDR3 has 19 residues. Looked up from germline, CDR1 is LNHDA and CDR2 is SQIVND (reference sequence). Unmatched junction bases numbered 21, after V lost 6 bases and J lost 6 bases. CDR3 in DNA: TGTGCCAGTAGCCCTCCCGGACTAGCGAGTCTAAGGGAAGGCAATGAGCAGTTCTTC. Translated: CASSPPGLASLREGNEQFF. Drawing the rest from reference TRBV19 and TRBJ2-1, the complete variable domain is DGGITQSPKYLFRKEGQNVTLSCEQNLNHDAMYWYRQDPGQGLRLIYYSQIVNDFQKGDIAEGYSVSREKKESFPLTVTSAQKNPTAFYLCASSPPGLASLREGNEQFFGPGTRLTVL.

This chain connects TRBV2 to TRBJ1-5; 7 bases align to TRBD1. Germline V gives CDR1 SNHLY, CDR2 FYNNEI. The J segment lost 4 bases and the V segment lost 2 bases, leaving 8 bases of the junction unmatched. This CDR3 is built from 16 residues. The CDR3 reads CASSEREPTGNQPQHF. The CDR3 coding sequence is TGTGCCAGCAGTGAAAGGGAACCGACAGGGAATCAGCCCCAGCATTTT.

The gene calls are TRBV5-1 and TRBJ2-7; TRBD1 agrees at 7 bases. The length of the CDR3 is 15 residues. Germline loops: CDR1 SGHRS, CDR2 YFSETQ. Trimming cost V 1 base and J 3 bases; bases outside gene matches: 7. DNA of the CDR3: TGCGCCAGCAGCTTGTACCGGGACAGCTACTACGAGCAGTACTTC. Translation: CASSLYRDSYYEQYF.

With respect to this clone: This sample also contains other DNA sequences that code for the same CDR3. The chain uses TRBV7-9 and TRBJ2-7; D is possibly TRBD1 or TRBD2 (5 bases each). The V end was cut by 4 bases, the J end by 1 base, with 11 bases between. The CDR3 consists of 14 residues. CDR1 is SEHNR, CDR2 FQNEAQ, per germline (reference sequence). The CDR3 sequence: CASSSRDGSYEQYF. The CDR3 DNA reads TGTGCCAGCAGCTCCCGGGACGGATCCTACGAGCAGTACTTC.

V and J are TRBV6-5 and TRBJ2-4, with 9 nucleotides matching TRBD2. Germline loops: CDR1 MNHEY, CDR2 SVGAGI. V lost 2 bases, J lost 2 bases, and 1 base stayed unmatched. The CDR3 is 15 amino acids. The CDR3 region is CASSYGTSSKNIQYF. The CDR3 bases are TGTGCCAGCAGTTACGGGACTAGCTCCAAAAACATTCAGTACTTC.

The genes are TRBV2 and TRBJ2-7, with 7 bases aligning to TRBD2. The CDR3 loop spans 15 amino acids. V shed 7 bases and J 2 bases; nucleotides not matched to a gene: 11. In germline, CDR1 is SNHLY, CDR2 FYNNEI. The CDR3: CASKLAETLTYEQYF. The CDR3 nucleotides read TGTGCCAGCAAGCTAGCGGAAACCTTAACCTACGAGCAGTACTTC.

J is TRBJ2-1 and V is TRBV11-2; unclear D gene. Germline CDR1 and CDR2: SGHAT and FQNNGV. V was shortened by 2 bases and J by 0 bases, with 11 bases between the two germline ends. There are 16 residues in the CDR3. The CDR3 loop is CASSLMWAVSYNEQFF. In DNA, the CDR3 is TGTGCCAGCAGCTTAATGTGGGCGGTCTCCTACAATGAGCAGTTCTTC.

V gene TRBV7-3 combines with J gene TRBJ2-3; tentative D call: TRBD2 (6 bases). V gave up 5 bases and J gave up 4 bases, with 10 bases separating them. The CDR3 is 13 amino acids. Germline V gives CDR1 SGHTA, CDR2 FQGTGA. CDR3 region: CASSVTSSDTQYF. In DNA form, the CDR3 reads TGTGCCAGCAGCGTGACTAGTTCAGATACGCAGTATTTT.

CDR3 region: CASSLSEVLMDNEQFF. The CDR3 DNA is TGTGCCAGCAGTTTATCGGAAGTTTTGATGGACAATGAGCAGTTCTTC. The J gene is TRBJ2-1, the V gene TRBV28; D not certain. Deletions cut 1 base from V and 5 bases from J, with 15 bases between. This CDR3 contains 16 residues. CDR1 is MDHEN, CDR2 SYDVKM, per germline.

This chain uses TRBV7-2 with TRBJ2-7; D possibly matches TRBD1 or TRBD2 (5 bases each). The CDR3 has 16 residues. CDR1 is SGHTA and CDR2 is FQGNSA in the germline V gene. The ends were cut back, 4 bases at V and 2 bases at J, with 18 bases in the middle. CDR3 sequence (DNA): TGTGCCAGCAGCTCGCGCGATGGGGGAACGCCCTACGAGCAGTACTTC. This codes for CASSSRDGGTPYEQYF.

This clone was seen once. This chain links TRBV11-1 with TRBJ1-1, with 7 positions matching TRBD1. From germline, CDR1 is SGHAT and CDR2 FQDESV (reference sequence). With 5 bases clipped from V and 5 bases from J, the junction kept 8 bases outside the gene matches. This CDR3 is built from 14 residues. The CDR3 region has the DNA TGTGCCAGCAGCGGCAGGGACAGCAGAACTGAAGCTTTCTTT. Translated, it gives CASSGRDSRTEAFF. The whole variable domain, filled in from reference TRBV11-1 and TRBJ1-1, reads EAEVAQSPRYKITEKSQAVAFWCDPISGHATLYWYRQILGQGPELLVQFQDESVVDDSQLPKDRFSAERLKGVDSTLKIQPAELGDSAMYLCASSGRDSRTEAFFGQGTRLTVV.

The chain uses TRBV6-5 and TRBJ2-7; 7 bases fit TRBD1. The V gene end was trimmed by 5 bases and the J gene end by 0 bases; junction bases not matched to a gene: 1. The CDR3 covers 13 residues. Per germline, CDR1 MNHEY and CDR2 SVGAGI. CDR3 protein: CASSDRVSYEQYF. CDR3 bases: TGTGCCAGCAGTGACAGGGTCTCCTACGAGCAGTACTTC.